The sequence of this TCR beta chain was determined in a study of identical twins (dated by TCRdb to about 2016). Context from the whole study: To test whether fetal clonotypes persist, this study deep-sequenced TCR alpha and beta repertoires from monozygotic twins, from unrelated adults of various ages, and from cord blood. To rule out contamination, replicate twin experiments were performed at different times with different library preparation protocols.

As concerns this clonotype: Its binding antigen is unknown. Base qualities were left out, and no much larger clone turns up one base away.

Libraries were prepared through 5' RACE. The reads were generated on an Illumina HiSeq 2000. Template switching added a universal primer binding site, and the final cDNA carried a unique molecular identifier that allowed TCR cDNA molecules to be counted accurately. Specific primers in the conserved constant-segment region were used to synthesize first-strand cDNA for the TCR alpha and beta chains. To control for contamination, every cDNA library was double barcoded, receiving both a SMART-Mk sample barcode and Illumina barcodes. TruSeq adapter sequences and Illumina sample barcodes were added in two successive PCR steps. The Illumina HiSeq platform was used with custom primers to sequence TCR alpha and beta cDNA libraries. The original methods were these. Raw reads were processed with MiGEC to extract unique molecular identifiers, and MiXCR was used to determine CDR3 positions. For each individual, recombination models were inferred using an EM algorithm with the repgenHMM and IGoR tools. Shared clonotypes were analyzed with the tcR package in R, and sharing was normalized by the product of cloneset sizes. To study raw recombination free of thymic and clonal selection effects, out-of-frame nonproductive sequences were analyzed. Through fastp at Q25 and MiXCR, TCRdb rebuilt clones from the public reads, retaining in-frame beta chains. Rows matching on CDR3 protein sequence are summarized as one entry with the most common DNA and genes. The V and J calls here are based on TCRdb, not the publication. Within this sample are more than 350,000 distinct CDR3 sequences, with around 9.7% of them counted one time only. The ten largest account for roughly 9% of the sample.

The junction shows trimming of 3 bases on V and 1 base on J, plus 18 bases between the germline ends. From the germline V gene (reference sequence), CDR1 is LNHNV and CDR2 is YYDKDF. The CDR3 has 18 amino acids, counting the end cysteine and phenylalanine. Of all the DNA, just the CDR3 is kept, 54 bases in frame from base 1. All donors were healthy Caucasians. The researchers also sequenced three unrelated adults who were not twins: a male aged 18 to 29, a male aged 50 to 59, and a female aged 50 to 59. Miltenyi CD45RO+ enrichment and human naive T-cell isolation kits were used to isolate memory (CD45RO+) and naive T cells from PBMC. The investigation overall reported the following: Because the same donors could not be followed over many years, the conclusions relied on cross-sectional statistical analysis. A weaker excess of twin sharing was found in beta out-of-frame sequences because the signal-to-noise ratio was lowered by fewer shared sequences. Out-of-frame TCR alpha sharing in monozygotic twins was systematically underestimated by recombination models, whereas sharing between unrelated individuals was in agreement with the recombination models. Out-of-frame TCR alpha sequences shared between twins showed an excess of low generation-probability sequences compared with coincidental sharing between unrelated individuals. Invariant T cells such as MAIT and iNKT could partly confound zero-insertion analyses, though diverse VJ usage argued against this for most clonotypes. Fewer insertions were carried by abundant cord blood beta clonotypes; a weaker similar trend was observed in young adult naive repertoires, while no such trend was observed in memory repertoires.

Recombination linked TRBV15 to TRBJ2-2, and TRBD2 may be the D gene, going by 5 matching bases. This TCR was sampled from a woman between 45 and 60 years old in good health. Sequences were obtained from naive T cells sorted from blood. In the paper's terms, the cell subset or site label means: cells isolated with a human naive T-cell isolation kit. In nucleotides, the sequence is TGTGCCACCAGCAGGGCCCTGAGTCGGGGTAGGAACACCGGGGAGCTGTTTTTT. The translation is CATSRALSRGRNTGELFF.